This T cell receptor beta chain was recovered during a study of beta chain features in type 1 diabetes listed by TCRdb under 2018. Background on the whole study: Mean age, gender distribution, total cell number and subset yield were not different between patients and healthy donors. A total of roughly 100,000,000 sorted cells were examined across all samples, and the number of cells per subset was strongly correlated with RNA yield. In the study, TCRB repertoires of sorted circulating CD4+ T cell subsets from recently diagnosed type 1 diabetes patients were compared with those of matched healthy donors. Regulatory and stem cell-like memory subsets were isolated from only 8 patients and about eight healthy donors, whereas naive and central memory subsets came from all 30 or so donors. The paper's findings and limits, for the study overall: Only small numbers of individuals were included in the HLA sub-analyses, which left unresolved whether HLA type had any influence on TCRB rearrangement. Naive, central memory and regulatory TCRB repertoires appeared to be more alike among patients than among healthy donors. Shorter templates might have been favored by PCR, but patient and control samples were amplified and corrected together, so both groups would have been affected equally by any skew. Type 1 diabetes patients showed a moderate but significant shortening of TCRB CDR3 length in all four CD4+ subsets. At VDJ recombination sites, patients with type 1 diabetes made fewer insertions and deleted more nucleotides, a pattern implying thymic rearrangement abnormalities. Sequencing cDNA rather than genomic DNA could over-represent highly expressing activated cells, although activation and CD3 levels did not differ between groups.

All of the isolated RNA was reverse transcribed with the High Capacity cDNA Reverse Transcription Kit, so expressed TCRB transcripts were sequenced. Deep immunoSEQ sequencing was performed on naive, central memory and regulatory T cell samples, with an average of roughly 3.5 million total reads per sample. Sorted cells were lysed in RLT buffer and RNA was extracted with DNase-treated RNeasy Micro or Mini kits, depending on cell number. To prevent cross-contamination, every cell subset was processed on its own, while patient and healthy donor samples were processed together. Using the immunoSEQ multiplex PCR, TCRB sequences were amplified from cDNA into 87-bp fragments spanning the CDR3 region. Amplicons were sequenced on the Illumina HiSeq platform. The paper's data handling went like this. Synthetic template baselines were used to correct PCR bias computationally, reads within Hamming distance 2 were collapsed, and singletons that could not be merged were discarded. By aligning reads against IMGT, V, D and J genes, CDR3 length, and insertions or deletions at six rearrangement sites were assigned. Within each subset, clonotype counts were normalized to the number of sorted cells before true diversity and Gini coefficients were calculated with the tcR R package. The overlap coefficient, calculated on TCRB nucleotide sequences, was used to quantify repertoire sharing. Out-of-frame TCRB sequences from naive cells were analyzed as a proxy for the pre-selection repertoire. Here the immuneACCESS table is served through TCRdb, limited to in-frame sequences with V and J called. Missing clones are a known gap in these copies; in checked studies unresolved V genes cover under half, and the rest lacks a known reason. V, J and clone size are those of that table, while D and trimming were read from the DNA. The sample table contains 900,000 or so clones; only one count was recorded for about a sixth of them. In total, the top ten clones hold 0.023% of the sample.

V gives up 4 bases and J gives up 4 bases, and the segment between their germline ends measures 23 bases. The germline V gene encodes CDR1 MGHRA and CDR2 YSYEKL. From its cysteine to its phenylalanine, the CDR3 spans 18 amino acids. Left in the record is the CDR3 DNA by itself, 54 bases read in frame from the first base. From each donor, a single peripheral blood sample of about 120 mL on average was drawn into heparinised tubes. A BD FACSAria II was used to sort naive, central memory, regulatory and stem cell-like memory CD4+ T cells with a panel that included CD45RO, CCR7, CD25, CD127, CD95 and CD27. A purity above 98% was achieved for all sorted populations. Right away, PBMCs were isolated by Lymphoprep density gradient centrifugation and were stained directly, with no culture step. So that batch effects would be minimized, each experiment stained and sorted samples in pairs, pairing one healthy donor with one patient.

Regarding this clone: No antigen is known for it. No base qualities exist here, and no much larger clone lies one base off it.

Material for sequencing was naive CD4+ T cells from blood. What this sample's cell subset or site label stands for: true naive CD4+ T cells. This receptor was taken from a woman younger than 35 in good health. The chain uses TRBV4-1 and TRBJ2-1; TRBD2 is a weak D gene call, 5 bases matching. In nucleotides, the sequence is TGCGCCAGCAGCCCCTCGCCCGAAGTTTACGGGGTTTACAATGAGCAGTTCTTC. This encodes CASSPSPEVYGVYNEQFF.